The clone carrying this TCR beta chain was picked up many times. The antigen remains unidentified. The ends lost 3 bases at V and 3 bases at J; junction bases unmatched: 8. There are 16 residues in the CDR3. Germline V lookup: CDR1 SGHTA, CDR2 FQGNSA. Via MiXCR, TCRdb re-called the reads, giving one row per CDR3 protein. The top ten clones hold roughly 16% of a sample with 200,000 to 300,000 distinct CDR3 sequences, roughly 9% of them seen once. The data belong to a study of T cell repertoires in cytomegalovirus infection. General study points: Clonotype analysis showed dominance of the ex vivo response by HLA-C-restricted CMV-specific TCR beta clonotypes.

This receptor was obtained from a human donor in good health (CMV status not recorded). Some clones in this sample may be carry-over from other donors' samples. This chain joins TRBV7-2 and TRBJ2-7; 10 bases are shared with TRBD2. The specimen was PBMCs. The CDR3 protein is CASSLGFGLADYEQYF. In DNA, the CDR3 is TGTGCCAGCAGCTTGGGGTTTGGACTAGCGGACTACGAGCAGTACTTC.